This TCR beta chain was captured in a study of cytomegalovirus exposure and HLA in healthy donors (dated 2017 in TCRdb). Context from the whole study: In an earlier analysis of some 610 of the donors, 276 Gb of sequence data and 90 million to 120 million unique TCR beta sequences from roughly 200 million T cells were reported. About 280 gigabases of sequencing data and tens of millions of unique TCR sequences were included in an early release covering several hundred HLA-typed donors. Of the 300 to 400 genotyped donors, 65% to 90% fell in the genetic ancestry cluster associated with self-reported Caucasian donors. The study aimed to test whether cataloging public T cell receptors could reveal signatures of past pathogen exposure. The study profiled the T cell repertoires of about 640 subjects by immunosequencing and related them to cytomegalovirus serostatus. Along with the approximately 650-subject first cohort, a separate validation cohort of some 130 different subjects was used. The study combined high-throughput TCR immunosequencing, statistical association of individual TCRs with disease status, and machine learning to predict cytomegalovirus infection status. A later analysis re-analyzed previously published TCR beta repertoires from 660 or so donors and added high-resolution HLA genotyping to study TCR occurrence patterns. In the later analysis, no new phenotypic data were used to find candidate immune exposures; instead, reliance was placed on TCR beta sequences and their occurrence across donors. In an earlier analysis of roughly 580 of the donors, high-throughput TCR beta sequencing was used to judge whether each TCR beta V gene segment behaved as functional or pseudogenic. Donor age, sex, ethnicity and CMV serostatus were collected together with the repertoire data. Genome-wide SNP genotypes for about 65% of the roughly 700 donors were used in a later genetic analysis, which treated that subset as a discovery cohort. Every repertoire in the discovery cohort had been generated on one and the same sequencing platform. Both class I and class II loci were covered by HLA typing, at four-digit resolution. The number of typed donors differed by locus: about 620-640 for A, B, C, DRB1 and DQB1; approximately 520 for DQA1; 606 for DPA1; and 400 to 480 for DPB1. Roughly five DR-DQ haplotypes were handled as single units for association and clustering, since linkage in the cohort was strong. Among a few hundred genotyped donors of the cohort, an average of about 240,000 unique TCR beta nucleotide sequences were sequenced per donor, around a sixth of them non-productive. The full study reports these points: The authors suggested that the approach could potentially be generalized to other disease states and immunological phenotypes. Most CMV-associated TCR beta chains appeared to be HLA-restricted in a later analysis, and the HLA associations seemed to be driven largely by CMV exposure. Because HLA typing was unavailable for some donors at each locus, only the typed subset was used in association tests. Compared with the roughly 700-donor mean, donors in an Asian-associated ancestry cluster had fewer N-insertions in productive TCRs, according to a later genetic analysis. A later analysis reported that several top co-occurrence clusters appeared linked to parvovirus B19, influenza, CMV and Epstein-Barr virus. The study listed 150 to 200 TCR beta chains as associated with cytomegalovirus. At a false discovery rate of 0.05, a later analysis linked about 16,000 TCR beta sequences to specific HLA alleles. The earlier analysis of about 600 of the donors excluded roughly 17 rarely observed V segments, including chromosome 9 orphons, because counts were too low. Strong co-occurrence of HLA alleles, especially DR and DQ, made assigning TCR associations to individual alleles difficult. Presence/absence analyses assumed roughly uniform sequencing depth across donors, an assumption that may not hold. A further reported finding was that TCR beta sequences accurately predicted the HLA-A and HLA-B alleles for most subjects in the first cohort. V-gene and J-gene trimming of TCR beta chains was associated with a missense DCLRE1C variant in a later genetic analysis, and the association was replicated in an independent cohort. A group of highly shared sequence variants was considered likely to be a technical artifact of the sequencing pipeline. The only immune exposure information available for the cohort was CMV serostatus. In a later analysis, HLA-associated TCR beta chains showed more clonal expansion and lower generation probabilities than non-associated chains that were equally common. Most TCR sequences were observed very rarely across donors, whereas some public TCRs were present in many individuals. Because the 87-base-pair reads could not distinguish some IMGT-functional V segments, including TRBV6-2 and TRBV6-3, those segments were excluded. Linkage disequilibrium might explain the correlated functional status among segregating V segments, but an unknown experimental factor could not be ruled out. The classifier was reported to diagnose cytomegalovirus status with high specificity and sensitivity in both the original cohort and the validation cohort. Only TCR beta chains were sequenced in this cohort, and the absence of alpha or paired-chain data limited detectable features. In vitro tests confirmed that a few of the cytomegalovirus-associated TCR beta chains recognize cytomegalovirus antigens. In a later analysis, TCR association rates were found to vary across HLA loci, with the most associated TCRs seen for DRB1 alleles and the fewest for HLA-C alleles. An earlier analysis of 587 of the donors showed that most TCR beta V segments appeared in productive rearrangements either about 87% or about 30% of the time, which broadly matched IMGT annotations.

The CDR3 covers 16 residues, taking in both the cysteine and the phenylalanine. Solely the CDR3 DNA is kept, with 48 bases framed from the first base. Trimming at the junction amounts to 0 bases on V and 2 bases on J, and the germline ends lie 14 bases apart. CDR1 and CDR2, looked up from the germline V gene, are MDHEN and SYDVKM. Receptor libraries were prepared by the immunoSEQ multiplex PCR assay. For the multiplex PCR, a mixture combining 60 forward primers for TCR Vbeta segments and 13 reverse primers for TCR Jbeta segments was used. Amplification of the CDR3 region of rearranged TCR beta genes was performed with a multiplex PCR assay on genomic DNA. Amplified TCR beta libraries were sequenced as 87-base-pair reads on the Illumina HiSeq System. On the authors' methods: A later analysis counted tens of millions of unique TCR beta chains across the 690 or so repertoires, and 9.5 million to 11 million of these chains were shared by at least two donors. To remove PCR and sequencing errors, raw reads were error-corrected and collapsed into unique sequences using a nearest-neighbor algorithm that merged closely related sequences. V, D and J gene segments were assigned by aligning CDR3 sequences to IMGT reference sequences. For a sequence to be retained, a match of at least six nucleotides to both a V gene segment and a J gene segment was required. A rearrangement was called productive if the CDR3 had no stop codons and remained in frame with V and J, and every other rearrangement was called non-productive. CDR3 was defined by IMGT convention, running from the second conserved V-encoded cysteine to the conserved J-encoded phenylalanine. The earlier analysis of some 580 of the donors excluded any sequence lacking an unambiguous match to a single V gene segment. An earlier analysis of fewer than 650 of the donors classified V segments as functional when productive rearrangements were above 56.7% and as segregating when the standard deviation between donors was above 5%. A statistical classification framework was built to diagnose cytomegalovirus status from the catalog of TCR beta chain sequences. V and J gene assignment, in a later analysis, came from comparing TCR nucleotide sequences with IMGT/GENE-DB human TR gene sequences. The TCRdist pipeline was used in a later analysis to assign CDR3 sequences and most-parsimonious VDJ recombination scenarios. In a later analysis, every TCR beta chain was defined by the combination of its CDR3 amino acid sequence and its V-gene family, and reads without a unique V-gene family were dropped. A later analysis removed 592 highly shared, low-generation-probability nucleotide sequences to deal with suspected cross-contamination and a sequencing artifact. In a later analysis, a clonal expansion index was calculated for each public chain from normalized within-repertoire ranks of inferred template counts. In a later analysis, generation probabilities were computed using a VDJ recombination model fitted to out-of-frame rearrangements, and the results were checked against IGoR. In a later analysis, hypergeometric tests were used to score TCR-TCR, TCR-HLA and TCR-CMV co-occurrence, with a repertoire-size bias correction applied to TCR pairs. False discovery rates were estimated in a later analysis by permuting HLA or CMV assignments 20 times. A later analysis grouped co-occurring TCRs with DBSCAN, adding TCRdist sequence similarity when clustering within HLA-allele-positive subsets. Repertoires with fewer than 30,000 or more than 120,000 public chains were left out of co-occurrence clustering, as were five repertoires with anomalous nucleotide sharing. TCRdb took over this immuneACCESS table, retaining in-frame rearrangements with V and J assigned. Such tables are incomplete; in checked studies, under half of the missing clones stem from an unresolved V gene, and the remainder is unexplained. V, J and clone size are those of that table, while D and trimming were read from the DNA. For this sample the table gives over 150,000 clones, of which about three quarters were detected only once. The ten most abundant clones make up around 1.4% of the sample.

A word on this clone: This clone's antigen is unknown. Nothing much larger sits one base from this clone, and base qualities are not available.

The cohort comprised 550 to 700 healthy bone marrow donors. All cohort members were sampled while nominally healthy, although unrecorded immune exposures were likely present. The donor tested CMV seronegative, placing the donor among the 352 seronegative members of the cohort. A peripheral blood sample was provided by each donor, and peripheral blood mononuclear cells were used for TCR beta sequencing. Genomic DNA was extracted from the blood cell samples with the Qiagen DNeasy Blood Extraction Kit. The chain is assembled from TRBV28 and TRBJ2-7; possibly the D gene is TRBD2, per 6 matching bases. This TCR was sampled from a man aged 18 to 35 in good health and CMV-seronegative. The sequencing sample was made of PBMCs. The CDR3 region: CASSLWGGDHAYEQYF. The DNA reads as follows: TGTGCCAGCAGTTTATGGGGCGGGGACCATGCCTACGAGCAGTACTTC.